The clone carrying this TCR beta chain was counted only a few times. Original processing notes: Reference gene primers were amplified, and this amplification served to estimate nucleated cell counts. Generated by immunoSEQ multiplex PCR, the TCRdb table keeps only in-frame clones and is missing some. The V and J calls and clone size were taken over from that table, and D and trimming were inferred from the DNA. The sample carries 190,000 or so clones, about 90% recorded once. The CDR3 is 14 residues long. CDR1 MNHEY and CDR2 SVGAGI come from the germline V gene. V was clipped by 6 bases and J by 2 bases, with 13 bases between them. The sample comes from a study of blood T cell repertoires in COVID-19. As for the study in general: Sources were T cells, B-cell-depleted T cells, or PBMCs; the material itself was cDNA or gDNA.

Sample: peripheral blood. The clonotype comes from a man in his forties or fifties with acute or convalescent COVID-19. The chain has TRBV6-5 and TRBJ1-2; D remains ambiguous. This CDR3 reads CASSRRGINYGYTF. CDR3 DNA sequence: TGTGCCAGCAGCCGGCGGGGAATAAACTATGGCTACACCTTC.